The entry below describes one TCR beta chain. Antigen: not known. The data were taken from a study of T-cell memory formation after mild COVID-19. Findings and caveats of the study: Cross-reactive memory appears to have joined, as suggested by some responding clones showing up in pre-infection memory.

CDR1 is SEHNR and CDR2 is FQNEAQ in the germline V gene (reference sequence). The V gene lost 5 bases and the J gene lost 7 bases, with 8 bases spanning the gap. The CDR3 extends over 12 amino acids. UMIs and sample barcodes were carried by the TCR alpha and TCR beta cDNA libraries that 5'RACE produced using constant-segment primers. TCRdb reprocessed the 5' RACE reads via MiXCR and lists one record per CDR3 protein. The data show 200,000 to 250,000 distinct CDR3 sequences, approximately 9% seen once. The J gene is TRBJ2-2, the V gene TRBV7-9; D gene uncertain. The sample comprised PBMCs or a T cell subset sorted from them (not recorded which). The TCR sequence derives from a man between 18 and 29 years old who had mild COVID-19 (a few samples of this study predate the infection). Cell type and time point are not known. DNA of the CDR3: TGTGCCAGCAGCCCCAGAGGCGGGGAGCTGTTTTTT. This gives the protein CASSPRGGELFF.